This T cell receptor beta chain was sequenced during a study of monozygotic twins with inflammatory bowel disease. Study-wide results and limits: Immunosuppressive treatment differences may have increased patient repertoire variability. Among the T cells, different subtypes could not be distinguished.

Every TCR library consumed approximately 3,500 ng of total RNA. TCRdb reprocessed the 5' RACE reads and stores each CDR3 protein as one record, lacking DNA. This sample lists 420,000 or so distinct CDR3 sequences; its ten largest clones have under 3%. On this clonotype itself: Antigen unknown.

This clonotype was obtained from a human donor with ulcerative colitis or Crohn's disease, or a healthy co-twin of an affected twin (not recorded which). The sample consisted of blood.

The CDR3 loop reads CAISGSTKNTGELFF. J is TRBJ2-2 and V is TRBV10-3. The germline V gene has CDR1 ENHRY and CDR2 SYGVKD. The CDR3 runs to 15 residues.